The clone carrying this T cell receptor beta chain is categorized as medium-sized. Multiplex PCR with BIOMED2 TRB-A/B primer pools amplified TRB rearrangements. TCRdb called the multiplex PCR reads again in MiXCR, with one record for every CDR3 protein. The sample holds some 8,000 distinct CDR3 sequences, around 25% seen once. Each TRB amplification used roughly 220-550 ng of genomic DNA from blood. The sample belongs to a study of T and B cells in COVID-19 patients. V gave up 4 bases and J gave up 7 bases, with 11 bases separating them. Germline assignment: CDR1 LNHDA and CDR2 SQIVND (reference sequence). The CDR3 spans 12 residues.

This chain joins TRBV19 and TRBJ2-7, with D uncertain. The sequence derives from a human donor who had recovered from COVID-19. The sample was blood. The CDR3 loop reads CASSNSLEEQYF. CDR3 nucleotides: TGTGCCAGTAGTAACAGCCTGGAGGAGCAGTACTTC.